The T cell receptor beta chain described here comes from a study of blood T cell repertoires in COVID-19. At the level of the study: Whether acute or convalescent, the COVID-19 samples came from the United States, Italy and Spain. Sample material is recorded as cDNA or gDNA derived from T cells, B-cell-depleted T cells, or PBMCs.

Authors' data handling: Reference gene primer amplification in the assay estimated nucleated cell counts. Assay used: immunoSEQ multiplex PCR; TCRdb lists only in-frame clones, some missing. From that table come the V and J calls and clone size; the DNA was used to work out D and trimming. The sample lists around 350,000 clones; around 90% were seen once. Trimming stripped 8 bases from V and 3 bases from J, with 8 bases between. The CDR3 is 11 residues long. Germline V lookup: CDR1 MDHEN, CDR2 SYDVKM. V usage is TRBV28 and J usage is TRBJ2-7; D not certain. The material sequenced was peripheral blood. The clonotype was recovered from a human donor in a cohort sampled during active COVID-19. The CDR3 DNA is TGTGCCAGCCGCCAACTCTACGAGCAGTACTTC. Translated: CASRQLYEQYF.